The 32 T cell receptor beta chains presented below share a single source sample, sequenced in a study of blood T cell repertoires in COVID-19. Assay: immunoSEQ multiplex PCR; the TCRdb copy retains only in-frame clones and omits some. In the table there are roughly 180,000 clones, around 81% of which are singletons. Sequenced: peripheral blood. Receptors originate from a woman aged 40 to 49 with COVID-19, enrolled during active disease.

The chain joins TRBV6-5 to TRBJ1-2; 7 nucleotides agree with TRBD1. J was trimmed by 7 bases and V by 6 bases; bases with no gene match: 11. CDR3 size: 14 residues. Germline V gene lookup returns CDR1 MNHEY and CDR2 SVGAGI. The CDR3 bases are TGTGCCAGCAGCCCCTATGGGACAGTTCCTGGCTACACCTTC. It translates to CASSPYGTVPGYTF.

This chain joins TRBV28 and TRBJ2-7; D possibly corresponds to TRBD2 (6 bases). Trimming removed 5 bases at V and 7 bases at J, with 15 bases between. The CDR3 spans 13 residues. Germline CDR1 MDHEN, CDR2 SYDVKM. This CDR3 reads CASSIGGQEEQYF. The CDR3 bases are TGTGCCAGCAGTATTGGAGGGCAGGAAGAGCAGTACTTC. The full variable domain, rest sourced from reference TRBV28 and TRBJ2-7, is DVKVTQSSRYLVKRTGEKVFLECVQDMDHENMFWYRQDPGLGLRLIYFSYDVKMKEKGDIPEGYSVSREKKERFSLILESASTNQTSMYLCASSIGGQEEQYFGPGTRLTVT.

The rearrangement joins TRBV27 to TRBJ1-5; D perhaps matches TRBD1 (5 bases). CDR1 and CDR2 from the germline V gene are MNHEY and SMNVEV (reference sequence). The germline V and J ends were trimmed by 6 bases and 6 bases, with 21 bases remaining between them. This CDR3 is 16 amino acids long. The CDR3 region has the DNA TGTGCCAGCAGCCCAAGACAGAATAGAGTAGGTCAGCCCCAGCATTTT. It translates to CASSPRQNRVGQPQHF.

The chain is built from TRBV4-2 and TRBJ1-1, with 7 nucleotides matching TRBD1. With 4 bases clipped from V and 11 bases from J, the junction kept 7 bases outside the gene matches. The germline CDR1 and CDR2 sequences are LGHNA and YNFKEQ. There are 12 residues in the CDR3. CDR3 DNA sequence: TGTGCCAGCAGCCTTGCCAGGGGGATGGCTTTCTTT. Translated: CASSLARGMAFF.

The V gene is TRBV18, the J gene TRBJ2-6, with D maybe TRBD1 (5 bases). The CDR3 extends over 15 amino acids. The V gene's germline CDR1 is KGHSH and CDR2 LQKENI. Between the trimmed V and J ends, which lost 8 bases and 6 bases, there was a span of 17 bases. CDR3 sequence: CASTRWGHEANVLTF. CDR3 coding DNA: TGTGCCAGCACGAGGTGGGGCCATGAGGCCAACGTCCTGACTTTC.

This clone was observed once. The gene calls are TRBV5-1 and TRBJ1-3; D may be TRBD1 (6 bases). The CDR3 sequence is 14 residues long. Germline V gene data show CDR1 as SGHRS and CDR2 as YFSETQ. V lost 2 bases and J lost 2, with 8 bases in between. CDR3 sequence reads: CASSLGQTGNTIYF. DNA for the CDR3: TGCGCCAGCAGCTTAGGACAGACTGGAAACACCATATATTTT.

This clone was detected once. The chain employs TRBV9 and TRBJ2-7; possibly TRBD1 for D (5 bases). The CDR3 is 14 amino acids. Trimming pared 0 bases from V and 2 bases from J, leaving 9 bases between. Germline V gene lookup returns CDR1 SGDLS and CDR2 YYNGEE. In DNA form, the CDR3 reads TGTGCCAGCAGCGTAGCAGGGCGAGCCTACGAGCAGTACTTC. Translated, it gives CASSVAGRAYEQYF. The full variable domain, rest sourced from reference TRBV9 and TRBJ2-7, is DSGVTQTPKHLITATGQRVTLRCSPRSGDLSVYWYQQSLDQGLQFLIQYYNGEERAKGNILERFSAQQFPDLHSELNLSSLELGDSALYFCASSVAGRAYEQYFGPGTRLTVT.

This chain joins TRBV27 and TRBJ1-1; TRBD1 is a possible D gene (6 bases). V was clipped by 4 bases and J by 1 base, with 19 bases between them. Germline CDR1 is MNHEY and CDR2 is SMNVEV (reference sequence). CDR3 length: 17 amino acids. DNA of the CDR3: TGTGCCAGCAGTTCGGCTCCCGGGACAAGATCGAACACTGAAGCTTTCTTT. Its protein product is CASSSAPGTRSNTEAFF.

This chain connects TRBV30 to TRBJ1-5; D unresolved. Germline V gene sequence: CDR1 GTSNPN, CDR2 SVGIG (reference sequence). This CDR3 region has 13 residues. V was cut by 2 bases and J by 3 bases, with 8 bases left in between. The CDR3 bases are TGTGCCTGGAGTCGAGGTCCCAATCAGCCCCAGCATTTT. Protein product: CAWSRGPNQPQHF.

A single count supports this clone. The CDR3 loop reads CASRASDFTEAFF. The DNA of the CDR3 is TGTGCCAGCAGGGCCAGCGACTTCACTGAAGCTTTCTTT. J is TRBJ1-1 and V is TRBV3-1 (or the pseudogene TRBV3-2), with no clear D. V shed 6 bases and J shed 4 bases, with 12 bases lying between them. Germline CDR1 reads LGHDT; CDR2 reads YNNKEL (reference sequence). The CDR3 sequence is 13 residues long.

The rearrangement joins TRBV7-9 to TRBJ1-2; D unresolved. This CDR3 comprises 13 residues. Germline-derived CDR1 and CDR2 are SEHNR and FQNEAQ (reference sequence). Trimming pared 5 bases from V and 8 bases from J, leaving 15 bases between. The CDR3 DNA is TGTGCCAGCAGCAACAATTTAGCAAGAGGCTACACCTTC. Encoded protein: CASSNNLARGYTF.

The CDR3 loop is CASRKLVFTGELFF. For the CDR3, the DNA is TGTGCCAGCAGGAAACTAGTGTTCACCGGGGAGCTGTTTTTT. This chain links TRBV2 with TRBJ2-2, with D maybe TRBD2 (5 bases). Per the germline V gene, CDR1 is SNHLY and CDR2 is FYNNEI. The CDR3 consists of 14 residues. V dropped 6 bases and J dropped 4 bases, with 12 bases sitting between them.

About this clone: Within the sample, other DNA sequences also encode this same CDR3. This chain connects TRBV9 to TRBJ1-4; D unresolved. There are 14 residues in the CDR3. V lost 1 base and J 0 bases, leaving 4 bases between the germline ends. Germline V gene sequence: CDR1 SGDLS, CDR2 YYNGEE. The CDR3 DNA sequence: TGTGCCAGCAGCGTAAGCGCAACTAATGAAAAACTGTTTTTT. Residues: CASSVSATNEKLFF. Combining the CDR3 with reference TRBV9 and TRBJ1-4 gives the whole variable domain DSGVTQTPKHLITATGQRVTLRCSPRSGDLSVYWYQQSLDQGLQFLIQYYNGEERAKGNILERFSAQQFPDLHSELNLSSLELGDSALYFCASSVSATNEKLFFGSGTQLSVL.

In the case of this clone: The same CDR3 arises from other DNA sequences in this sample as well. V and J are TRBV19 and TRBJ2-6; D possibly corresponds to TRBD2 (7 bases). The CDR3 loop spans 15 amino acids. In germline, CDR1 is LNHDA, CDR2 SQIVND (reference sequence). Trimming left V 8 bases short and J 1 base short, with 12 bases between. The CDR3 sequence: CASRGAGSGANVLTF. For the CDR3, the DNA is TGTGCCAGTCGGGGGGCGGGGTCTGGGGCCAACGTCCTGACTTTC.

This clone has more than one count but fewer than ten. CDR3 residues: CASSIRGQGGGYTF. For the CDR3, the DNA is TGTGCCAGTAGTATAAGGGGACAGGGAGGCGGCTACACCTTC. The chain uses TRBV19 and TRBJ1-2; 9 nucleotides agree with TRBD1. The CDR3 contains 14 residues. CDR1 and CDR2 from the germline V gene are LNHDA and SQIVND (reference sequence). J gave up 8 bases and V 2 bases, and 6 bases lay outside the gene matches.

The CDR3 sequence is CASSLGQGWTEAFF. DNA for the CDR3: TGCGCCAGCAGCTTGGGACAGGGGTGGACTGAAGCTTTCTTT. J is TRBJ1-1 and V is TRBV5-1, with 8 positions matching TRBD1. The CDR3 covers 14 residues. In germline, CDR1 is SGHRS, CDR2 YFSETQ. J lost 5 bases, V lost 0 bases, and 3 bases had no gene match.

The chain has TRBV5-4 and TRBJ1-1; possible D gene TRBD1, 5 bases. Looked up from germline, CDR1 is SGHNT and CDR2 is YYREEE (reference sequence). CDR3 length equals 13 residues. Deletions cut 2 bases from V and 1 base from J, with 6 bases between. The CDR3 DNA reads as TGTGCCAGCAGCTTCGACAGGAACACTGAAGCTTTCTTT. It yields the protein CASSFDRNTEAFF.

The rearrangement uses TRBV2 and TRBJ2-5; a possible D gene is TRBD1 (6 bases). Germline lookup yields CDR1 SNHLY and CDR2 FYNNEI. CDR3 length: 13 residues. Trimming removed 4 bases from V and 7 bases from J, with 13 bases in between. The CDR3 nucleotides read TGTGCCAGCAGTGCCGGGGCCAGGGGGACCCAGTACTTC. Its protein product is CASSAGARGTQYF.

The chain is built from TRBV29-1 and TRBJ2-3; D remains unclear. The ends were cut back, 5 bases at V and 4 bases at J, with 4 bases in the middle. CDR1 is SQVTM, CDR2 ANQGSEA, per germline. The CDR3 sequence is 10 residues long. Here the CDR3 DNA reads TGCAGCGTTCCGGCAGATACGCAGTATTTT. Translating gives CSVPADTQYF.

This clone was counted only a few times. This chain joins TRBV20-1 and TRBJ2-3; 10 bases agree with TRBD2. The germline V gene encodes CDR1 DFQATT and CDR2 SNEGSKA (reference sequence). V lost 6 bases and J lost 14; bases outside the gene matches: 8. The CDR3 has 11 amino acids. CDR3 nucleotides: TGCAGTGCCGGAGCGGGAGGGCTTCCGTATTTT. Amino acid sequence: CSAGAGGLPYF.

The chain employs TRBV28 and TRBJ1-6; possibly TRBD1 for D (5 bases). The CDR3 totals 13 residues. V was shortened by 7 bases and J by 6 bases, with 10 bases between the two germline ends. Per the germline V gene, CDR1 is MDHEN and CDR2 is SYDVKM. CDR3 sequence reads: CASTQGTNSPLHF. The DNA for the CDR3 is TGTGCCAGCACCCAGGGAACTAATTCACCCCTCCACTTT.

This chain uses TRBV5-5 with TRBJ1-2; no firm D call. V was shortened by 0 bases and J by 8 bases, with 11 bases between the two germline ends. The CDR3 consists of 13 residues. The germline V gene encodes CDR1 SGHKS and CDR2 YYEKEE (reference sequence). DNA of the CDR3: TGTGCCAGCAGCTTGGATCAGGTCTACGGCTACACCTTC. This translates into CASSLDQVYGYTF. Full variable domain (rest looked up from reference TRBV5-5 and TRBJ1-2): DAGVTQSPTHLIKTRGQQVTLRCSPISGHKSVSWYQQVLGQGPQFIFQYYEKEERGRGNFPDRFSARQFPNYSSELNVNALLLGDSALYLCASSLDQVYGYTFGSGTRLTVV.

The J gene is TRBJ1-2, the V gene TRBV16; weak D call: TRBD1 (5 bases). The V gene lost 1 base and the J gene lost 1 base, with 10 bases spanning the gap. The CDR3 runs 15 residues. In germline, CDR1 is KGHSY, CDR2 FQNENV. The CDR3 is CASSQWADSNYGYTF. The CDR3 DNA follows: TGTGCCAGCAGCCAATGGGCAGACAGTAACTATGGCTACACCTTC.

This chain links TRBV18 with TRBJ2-3, with 12 bases lining up with TRBD2. CDR3 length: 18 residues. The trim removed 5 bases at V and 4 bases at J, leaving 13 bases unmatched. In germline, CDR1 is KGHSH, CDR2 LQKENI. The chain's CDR3 is CASSAYDRLAGAPDTQYF. In nucleotides, the CDR3 is TGTGCCAGCTCAGCCTACGATAGACTAGCGGGAGCACCAGATACGCAGTATTTT.

The V and J genes are TRBV29-1 and TRBJ2-3, with D tentatively TRBD1 (5 bases). Trimming pared 8 bases from V and 5 bases from J, leaving 17 bases between. Germline CDR1 reads SQVTM; CDR2 reads ANQGSEA. There are 13 residues in the CDR3. In nucleotides, the CDR3 is TGCAGCCTGAAAAGGGGCGCTTTAGATACGCAGTATTTT. It is translated as CSLKRGALDTQYF.

The chain combines TRBV20-1 with TRBJ2-3; D is perhaps TRBD2 (6 bases). CDR3 length: 11 residues. The ends were cut back, 7 bases at V and 4 bases at J, with 9 bases in the middle. The V gene's germline CDR1 is DFQATT and CDR2 SNEGSKA (reference sequence). DNA of the CDR3: TGCAGTGGTGGGGAGGCAGATACGCAGTATTTT. Translated, it gives CSGGEADTQYF.

This clone was detected once. This chain joins TRBV5-1 and TRBJ1-5, with D possibly TRBD1 on 5 matching bases. CDR3 length equals 17 residues. V shed 10 bases and J shed 2 bases, with 25 bases lying between them. CDR1 is SGHRS and CDR2 is YFSETQ in the germline V gene. This chain's CDR3 is CARRGAGGSGGNQPQHF. In nucleotides, the CDR3 is TGCGCCCGCCGCGGGGCGGGGGGGAGTGGTGGCAATCAGCCCCAGCATTTT.

The chain carries TRBV15 and TRBJ1-6; no reliable D call. This CDR3 contains 13 residues. V gave up 5 bases and J gave up 10 bases, with 12 bases separating them. Germline CDR1 and CDR2: LNHNV and YYDKDF (reference sequence). The CDR3 here is CATSGGSRSPLHF. The CDR3 DNA reads TGTGCCACCAGCGGAGGATCTAGATCACCCCTCCACTTT.

The chain has TRBV7-3 and TRBJ2-2, with 7 bases lining up with TRBD2. J gave up 4 bases and V 1 base, and 6 bases lay outside the gene matches. The CDR3 runs 16 residues. The germline V gene has CDR1 SGHTA and CDR2 FQGTGA. This CDR3 is CASSLNPRGTTGELFF. The CDR3 nucleotides are TGTGCCAGCAGCTTAAACCCGCGGGGGACCACCGGGGAGCTGTTTTTT.

This sequence joins TRBV19 and TRBJ1-2; 10 bases agree with TRBD1. The J segment lost 2 bases and the V segment lost 6 bases, leaving 3 bases of the junction unmatched. The germline CDR1 and CDR2 sequences are LNHDA and SQIVND (reference sequence). CDR3 length equals 14 residues. The CDR3 DNA reads TGTGCCAGTAGCCGGGGACAGGGGAACTATGGCTACACCTTC. This sequence encodes CASSRGQGNYGYTF.

This clone is a singleton in its sample. V and J are TRBV10-2 and TRBJ2-7; 11 bases align to TRBD2. Germline CDR1 WSHSY, CDR2 SAAADI. Losses at the gene ends were 2 bases for V and 0 bases for J; bases not matched to a gene: 9. This CDR3 region has 18 residues. The CDR3 sequence is CASSEEGLAASLSYEQYF. Written as DNA, the CDR3 is TGCGCCAGCAGTGAGGAGGGACTAGCGGCCTCCCTCTCCTACGAGCAGTACTTC.

CDR3 sequence: CASSPYRSVLHEAFF. The CDR3 DNA follows: TGTGCCAGCAGCCCTTACAGGTCTGTGCTACACGAAGCTTTCTTT. The gene calls are TRBV5-6 and TRBJ1-1; D may be TRBD1 (5 bases). Germline CDR1 reads SGHDT; CDR2 reads YYEEEE. The CDR3 runs to 15 residues. The V gene lost 4 bases and the J gene lost 8 bases, with 21 bases spanning the gap.